The 26 T cell receptor beta chains below were found in one sample sequenced in a study of blood T cell repertoires in COVID-19 (dated by TCRdb to the early 2020s). The library was produced with the immunoSEQ multiplex PCR assay. Imported from immuneACCESS, the table was reduced by TCRdb to in-frame sequences with V and J called. These copies leave out some clones; in studies compared against another copy, an unresolved V gene accounts for under half, and the cause of the remainder is not known. This sample holds about 210,000 clones; about four fifths were observed only once. Under 3% of the sample belongs to the ten largest clones. Input material: peripheral blood. The receptors were gathered from a woman aged 40 to 50 with active or convalescent COVID-19.

The chain couples TRBV30 to TRBJ1-2; weak D call: TRBD1 (6 bases). This CDR3 is 13 amino acids long. Between the trimmed V and J ends, which lost 1 base and 7 bases, there was a span of 13 bases. CDR1 is GTSNPN, CDR2 SVGIG, per germline (reference sequence). CDR3 DNA: TGTGCCTGGAGTGCGCAGCAAGGGGGTGGCTACACCTTC. This codes for CAWSAQQGGGYTF.

A remark on this clone: The junction departs from germline at one end; a sequencing error may be responsible. The rearrangement joins TRBV9 to TRBJ1-5, with D perhaps TRBD1 (6 bases). The germline CDR1 and CDR2 sequences are SGDLS and YYNGEE. The CDR3 extends over 14 amino acids. Here the CDR3 DNA reads TGTGCCAGCAGCGTAAATCCGGGACATCAACCCCAGCATTTT. Residues: CASSVNPGHQPQHF.

The chain employs TRBV27 and TRBJ2-3; 9 positions match TRBD2. This CDR3 spans 16 amino acids. J gave up 2 bases and V 4 bases, and 7 bases lay outside the gene matches. Germline V gene sequence: CDR1 MNHEY, CDR2 SMNVEV (reference sequence). For the CDR3, the DNA is TGTGCCAGCAGTTCACAGCGGGGGGCTCTCACAGATACGCAGTATTTT. Translation gives CASSSQRGALTDTQYF.

A few counts support this clone. This sequence joins TRBV19 and TRBJ1-5; TRBD1 matches 7 bases. Looked up from germline, CDR1 is LNHDA and CDR2 is SQIVND (reference sequence). The CDR3 totals 17 residues. V lost 4 bases, J lost 3 bases, and 12 bases stayed unmatched. The CDR3 protein is CASSRWRGRSLNQPQHF. The CDR3 DNA reads TGTGCCAGTAGTAGGTGGAGGGGGCGATCCCTCAATCAGCCCCAGCATTTT.

The gene calls are TRBV21-1 and TRBJ1-3. TRBV21-1 is listed as a pseudogene. This CDR3 has 13 residues. DNA for the CDR3: TGTGCCAGCGGCGGGGCGTGTGGAAACACCATATATTTT. Translation: CASGGACGNTIYF.

This chain connects TRBV24-1 to TRBJ2-5; D may be TRBD2 (6 bases). The CDR3 loop spans 15 amino acids. Germline lookup yields CDR1 KGHDR and CDR2 SFDVKD. The germline V and J ends were trimmed by 6 bases and 0 bases, with 13 bases remaining between them. The CDR3 protein is CATSFRGEYQETQYF. The DNA for the CDR3 is TGTGCCACCAGTTTCCGCGGGGAGTACCAAGAGACCCAGTACTTC.

The rearrangement uses TRBV2 and TRBJ2-4, with 9 bases matching TRBD2. The CDR3 totals 16 residues. Losses at the gene ends were 4 bases for V and 5 bases for J; bases not matched to a gene: 9. The V gene's germline CDR1 is SNHLY and CDR2 FYNNEI. CDR3 nucleotides: TGTGCCAGCAGTGCCGGCGGGAGGGGGGCTGAAAACATTCAGTACTTC. It codes for CASSAGGRGAENIQYF.

The V gene is TRBV19, the J gene TRBJ1-3; 7 bases line up with TRBD1. The CDR3 loop spans 17 amino acids. The J segment lost 1 base and the V segment lost 5 bases, leaving 11 bases of the junction unmatched. CDR1 and CDR2 (germline): LNHDA, SQIVND (reference sequence). CDR3: CASSPVVKGASGNTIYF. The CDR3, as DNA: TGTGCCAGTAGTCCGGTGGTAAAGGGGGCGTCTGGAAACACCATATATTTT.

This sequence joins TRBV4-3 and TRBJ2-7; 11 bases fit TRBD2. Germline assignment: CDR1 LGHNA and CDR2 YSLEER. The junction had 8 bases not matched to a gene; V was cut back by 1 base and J by 3 bases. This CDR3 comprises 17 residues. The CDR3 sequence: CASSQAWGSGGVYEQYF. The CDR3 DNA follows: TGCGCCAGCAGCCAAGCATGGGGTAGCGGGGGGGTCTACGAGCAGTACTTC.

The chain couples TRBV7-3 to TRBJ1-6; 9 nucleotides agree with TRBD1. The germline V gene has CDR1 SGHTA and CDR2 FQGTGA. The junction had 9 bases not matched to a gene; V was cut back by 0 bases and J by 9 bases. The CDR3 extends over 17 amino acids. The CDR3 reads CASSLTAKGQGISPLHF. In DNA, the CDR3 is TGTGCCAGCAGCTTAACCGCAAAGGGACAGGGCATTTCACCCCTCCACTTT.

This chain links TRBV28 with TRBJ1-1; D gene unclear. The germline V gene encodes CDR1 MDHEN and CDR2 SYDVKM. This CDR3 has 18 residues. Trimming pared 1 base from V and 0 bases from J, leaving 18 bases between. In nucleotides, the CDR3 is TGTGCCAGCAGTTTATTTGAGGGTTTCTCCCCTGTGAACACTGAAGCTTTCTTT. This codes for CASSLFEGFSPVNTEAFF.

V usage is TRBV6-5 and J usage is TRBJ2-7, with TRBD1 identical over 9 bases. This CDR3 region has 13 residues. Germline-derived CDR1 and CDR2 are MNHEY and SVGAGI. Unmatched junction bases numbered 4, after V lost 6 bases and J lost 4 bases. This CDR3 reads CASSLDRGYEQYF. DNA for the CDR3: TGTGCCAGCAGCTTGGACAGGGGTTACGAGCAGTACTTC.

The chain links TRBV7-2 to TRBJ2-2; 7 nucleotides match TRBD1. The germline V gene encodes CDR1 SGHTA and CDR2 FQGNSA. V dropped 2 bases and J dropped 4; count of bases not matched to a gene: 1. This CDR3 region has 14 residues. For the CDR3, the DNA is TGTGCCAGCAGCTTACCAGGGGGCACCGGGGAGCTGTTTTTT. Its protein product is CASSLPGGTGELFF.

This clone was detected only once. The chain joins TRBV19 to TRBJ2-3; D possibly corresponds to TRBD2 (5 bases). Between the trimmed V and J ends, which lost 5 bases and 3 bases, there was a span of 18 bases. The germline gives CDR1 LNHDA, CDR2 SQIVND (reference sequence). The CDR3 is 16 residues long. The CDR3 region has the DNA TGTGCCAGTAGTTCCTCTAGGGTTCGGGAAACAGATACGCAGTATTTT. It yields the protein CASSSSRVRETDTQYF.

V usage is TRBV6-5 and J usage is TRBJ1-2; no clear D. The CDR3 runs 14 residues. The V gene's germline CDR1 is MNHEY and CDR2 SVGAGI. V shed 7 bases and J shed 4 bases, with 16 bases lying between them. This CDR3 reads CASTRIRRVYGYTF. The CDR3 DNA follows: TGTGCCAGCACCCGGATTCGGAGGGTCTATGGCTACACCTTC.

This rearrangement joins TRBV24-1 to TRBJ2-7; D gene uncertain. CDR3 length: 14 amino acids. V lost 2 bases and J lost 2, with 9 bases in between. Germline values: CDR1 KGHDR, CDR2 SFDVKD. Here the CDR3 reads CATSDSASTYEQYF. As DNA, the CDR3 is TGTGCCACCAGTGATTCCGCGAGTACCTACGAGCAGTACTTC.

The rearrangement joins TRBV6-6 to TRBJ1-1, with TRBD1 matching 8 bases. The CDR3 is 15 residues long. Germline lookup yields CDR1 MNHNY and CDR2 SVGAGI (reference sequence). Trimming at V came to 0 bases and at J to 4 bases, leaving 4 bases not matched to a gene. CDR3 DNA: TGTGCCAGCAGTTACTCGTCAGGGGGCGGCACTGAAGCTTTCTTT. This gives the protein CASSYSSGGGTEAFF.

This rearrangement joins TRBV5-1 to TRBJ2-1, with a tentative D call TRBD2 (6 bases). The V gene's germline CDR1 is SGHRS and CDR2 YFSETQ. V shed 2 bases and J shed 5 bases, with 17 bases lying between them. The CDR3 is made up of 16 amino acids. CDR3 sequence: CASSLDGTPGDNEQFF. The CDR3 DNA sequence: TGCGCCAGCAGCTTAGACGGGACTCCCGGGGACAATGAGCAGTTCTTC.

V usage is TRBV4-2 and J usage is TRBJ1-5; D might be TRBD1 (5 bases). Germline CDR1 reads LGHNA; CDR2 reads YNFKEQ. V was trimmed by 0 bases and J by 5 bases, leaving 8 bases between them. This CDR3 comprises 14 residues. This chain's CDR3 is CASSQEGRDQPQHF. The DNA for the CDR3 is TGTGCCAGCAGCCAAGAGGGCAGGGATCAGCCCCAGCATTTT.

The chain employs TRBV6-5 and TRBJ1-2; D is undetermined. Looked up from germline, CDR1 is MNHEY and CDR2 is SVGAGI. The germline V and J ends were trimmed by 8 bases and 4 bases, with 14 bases remaining between them. This CDR3 has 13 amino acids. In nucleotides, the CDR3 is TGTGCCAGCTTCTTGGAGGTGGCCTATGGCTACACCTTC. Amino acid sequence: CASFLEVAYGYTF.

This chain uses TRBV7-2 with TRBJ1-5; 7 nucleotides align to TRBD1. This CDR3 is built from 17 residues. Trimming cost V 1 base and J 2 bases; bases outside gene matches: 8. The germline CDR1 and CDR2 sequences are SGHTA and FQGNSA. CDR3 DNA sequence: TGTGCCAGCAGCTTAGTATTTCCCGGGACAGGCAATCAGCCCCAGCATTTT. Its protein product is CASSLVFPGTGNQPQHF.

The V and J genes are TRBV2 and TRBJ2-7; TRBD1 might be the D (5 bases). CDR1 SNHLY and CDR2 FYNNEI come from the germline V gene. This CDR3 has 12 residues. V shed 6 bases and J shed 3 bases, with 9 bases lying between them. The CDR3 nucleotides are TGTGCCAGCAGCACGACAGTCTACGAGCAGTACTTC. The encoded protein is CASSTTVYEQYF.

V gene TRBV19 combines with J gene TRBJ2-7; 7 nucleotides agree with TRBD2. The germline gives CDR1 LNHDA, CDR2 SQIVND (reference sequence). This CDR3 contains 15 residues. With V trimmed by 4 bases and J by 5 bases, 11 bases remained unmatched. The chain's CDR3 is CASSTLSGVWNEQYF. The CDR3, as DNA: TGTGCCAGTAGTACGCTGAGCGGGGTTTGGAACGAGCAGTACTTC. The entire variable domain, with the rest obtained from reference TRBV19 and TRBJ2-7, is as follows: DGGITQSPKYLFRKEGQNVTLSCEQNLNHDAMYWYRQDPGQGLRLIYYSQIVNDFQKGDIAEGYSVSREKKESFPLTVTSAQKNPTAFYLCASSTLSGVWNEQYFGPGTRLTVT.

The rearrangement links TRBV5-4 to TRBJ1-1, with a weak D call TRBD1 (5 bases). V lost 3 bases and J lost 6, with 21 bases in between. There are 16 residues in the CDR3. Germline values: CDR1 SGHNT, CDR2 YYREEE (reference sequence). CDR3 bases: TGTGCCAGCAGCTCCCCGGGGGATGTTTCTTTATCTGAAGCTTTCTTT. Amino acids: CASSSPGDVSLSEAFF.

CDR3 region: CASSQTTGNTEAFF. As DNA, the CDR3 is TGCGCCAGCAGCCAAACGACAGGGAACACTGAAGCTTTCTTT. This sequence joins TRBV4-3 and TRBJ1-1, with D possibly being TRBD1 (6 bases). Germline CDR1 and CDR2: LGHNA and YSLEER. V lost 2 bases and J 1 base, leaving 8 bases between the germline ends. CDR3 length: 14 amino acids.

The chain combines TRBV30 with TRBJ1-2; D remains ambiguous. Deletions cut 1 base from V and 4 bases from J, with 13 bases between. Germline CDR1 reads GTSNPN; CDR2 reads SVGIG (reference sequence). This CDR3 region has 14 residues. The CDR3 loop reads CAWSAQSTSYGYTF. As DNA, the CDR3 is TGTGCCTGGAGTGCCCAGTCAACGTCCTATGGCTACACCTTC.